This T cell receptor (beta chain) was sequenced during a study of T cells in Graves' hyperthyroidism and ophthalmopathy. The germline V and J ends were trimmed by 5 bases and 0 bases, with 10 bases remaining between them. This CDR3 has 15 amino acids. Germline-derived CDR1 and CDR2 are SGHAT and FQNNGV. Amplification targeted TCR beta CDR3 regions from RNA transcripts. First-round RT-PCR with HTBI primers amplified the TCR CDR3 region. Using its own MiXCR run on the multiplex PCR reads, TCRdb lists one record per CDR3 protein. The table has over 700,000 distinct CDR3 sequences, 38% seen once. The hyperthyroidism was newly diagnosed and had lasted under 2 months; the patients were aged 18 to 65.

The source of this sequence is a man between 18 and 35 years old with Graves' hyperthyroidism. Source material: blood. The genes are TRBV11-2 and TRBJ2-2; D is uncertain. CDR3 DNA sequence: TGTGCCAGCAGCCGGGCAGGAACGAACACCGGGGAGCTGTTTTTT. The encoded protein is CASSRAGTNTGELFF.